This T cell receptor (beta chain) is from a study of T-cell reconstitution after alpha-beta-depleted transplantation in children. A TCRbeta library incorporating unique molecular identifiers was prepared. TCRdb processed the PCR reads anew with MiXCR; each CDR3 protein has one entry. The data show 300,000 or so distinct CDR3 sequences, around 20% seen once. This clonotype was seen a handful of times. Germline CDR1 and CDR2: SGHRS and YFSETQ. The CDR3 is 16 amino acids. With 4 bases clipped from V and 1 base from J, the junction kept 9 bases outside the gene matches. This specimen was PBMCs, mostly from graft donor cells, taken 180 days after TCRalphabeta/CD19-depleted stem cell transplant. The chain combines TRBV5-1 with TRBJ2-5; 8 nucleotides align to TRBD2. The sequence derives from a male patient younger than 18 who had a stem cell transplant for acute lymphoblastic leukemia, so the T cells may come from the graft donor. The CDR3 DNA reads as TGCGCCAGCAGCCCGTGGACTAGCCCTTCCCAAGAGACCCAGTACTTC. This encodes CASSPWTSPSQETQYF.